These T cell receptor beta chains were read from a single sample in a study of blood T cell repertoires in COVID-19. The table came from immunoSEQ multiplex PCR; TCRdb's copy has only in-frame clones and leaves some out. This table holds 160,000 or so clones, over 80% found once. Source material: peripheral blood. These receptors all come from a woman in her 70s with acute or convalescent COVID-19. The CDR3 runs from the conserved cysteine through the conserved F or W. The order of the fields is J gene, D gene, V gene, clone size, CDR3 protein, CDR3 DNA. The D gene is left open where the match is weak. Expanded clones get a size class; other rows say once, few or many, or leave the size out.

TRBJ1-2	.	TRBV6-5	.	CASSLGRGYTF	TGTGCCAGCTCCCTCGGGAGGGGCTACACCTTC
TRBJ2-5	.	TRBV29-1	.	CSGAYGGNQETQYF	TGCAGCGGTGCCTACGGAGGGAACCAAGAGACCCAGTACTTC
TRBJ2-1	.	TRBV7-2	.	CASSLSVGAWNEQFF	TGTGCCAGCAGCTTATCAGTGGGGGCCTGGAATGAGCAGTTCTTC
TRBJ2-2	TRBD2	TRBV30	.	CAWGYRRGATGELFF	TGTGCCTGGGGGTACCGGCGGGGGGCGACCGGGGAGCTGTTTTTT
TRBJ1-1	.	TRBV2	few	CASSDTLDTEAFF	TGTGCCAGCAGTGACACCTTAGACACTGAAGCTTTCTTT
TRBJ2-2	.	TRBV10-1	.	CASSESWPSGELFF	TGCGCCAGCAGTGAGTCTTGGCCATCCGGGGAGCTGTTTTTT
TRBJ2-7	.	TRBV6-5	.	CASHSAGEQYF	TGTGCCAGCCACTCCGCGGGCGAGCAGTACTTC
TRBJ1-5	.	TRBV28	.	CASSSPSVVQPQHF	TGTGCCAGCAGTTCTCCTTCGGTCGTGCAGCCCCAGCATTTT
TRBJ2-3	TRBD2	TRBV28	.	CATTTSASTDTQYF	TGTGCCACCACGACTAGCGCCAGCACAGATACGCAGTATTTT
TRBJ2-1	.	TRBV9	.	CASSVGQGSYYNEQFF	TGTGCCAGCAGCGTAGGTCAGGGGTCCTACTACAATGAGCAGTTCTTC
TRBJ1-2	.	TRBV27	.	CASSRSGGNYVGGYTF	TGTGCCAGCAGTAGATCCGGCGGGAACTATGTTGGTGGCTACACCTTC
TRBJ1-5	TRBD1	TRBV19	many	CASRVDRAVQPQHF	TGTGCCAGTAGGGTGGACAGGGCGGTTCAGCCCCAGCATTTT
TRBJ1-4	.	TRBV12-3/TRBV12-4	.	CASSLESFLYF	TGTGCCAGCAGTTTGGAGTCATTCCTCTATTTT
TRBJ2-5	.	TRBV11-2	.	CASSLLRGQETQYF	TGTGCCAGCAGCTTACTGCGCGGCCAAGAGACCCAGTACTTC
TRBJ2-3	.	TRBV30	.	CAWSVRGATLTGDTQYF	TGTGCCTGGAGTGTACGGGGGGCCACGTTAACCGGAGATACGCAGTATTTT
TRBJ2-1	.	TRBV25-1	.	CASSEPGFDEQFF	TGTGCCAGCAGTGAACCAGGTTTCGATGAGCAGTTCTTC
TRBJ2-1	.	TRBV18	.	CASSLNYWGDEQFF	TGTGCCAGCTCACTCAATTATTGGGGCGATGAGCAGTTCTTC
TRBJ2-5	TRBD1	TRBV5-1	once	CASSAPGTGGGETQYF	TGCGCCAGCAGCGCCCCCGGGACAGGGGGGGGAGAGACCCAGTACTTC
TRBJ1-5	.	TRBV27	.	CASSTIPPSTGSRNQPQHF	TGTGCCAGCAGTACCATACCCCCATCTACAGGGTCGAGGAATCAGCCCCAGCATTTT
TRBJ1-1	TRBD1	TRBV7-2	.	CASSLVVFAGGSGEAFF	TGTGCCAGCAGCTTAGTGGTTTTTGCAGGGGGCAGTGGTGAAGCTTTCTTT
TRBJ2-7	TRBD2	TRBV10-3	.	CAISESAGLLYEQYF	TGTGCCATCAGTGAGTCTGCGGGACTACTCTACGAGCAGTACTTC
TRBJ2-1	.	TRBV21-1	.	CASSKVRRGSPYNEQFF	TGTGCCAGCAGCAAAGTTCGGAGGGGAAGCCCCTACAATGAGCAGTTCTTC